This entry features one T cell receptor (beta chain) sequence. What this receptor recognizes is not known. No quality values exist for individual bases; no much larger clone is one base distant. For repertoire sequencing, the TCR beta CDR3 regions were amplified from RNA transcripts. HTBI primers and the Qiagen OneStep RT-PCR kit were used in a first-round RT-PCR, which was followed by a second-round multiplex PCR, size selection and purification. Sequencing of the libraries was carried out on an Illumina HiSeq2000 in paired-end mode with 100 bp reads. From the authors' description of their analysis: SOAPnuke was used to process the reads, removing any read that contained adapters or uncalled bases, had a mean Phred below 15, or lacked an exact match to the constant primer or identifier. COPE v1.2.5 was used to merge the high-quality paired reads. Clonotypes were defined as unique nucleotide sequences and were aligned to IMGT TRB V, D and J references using MiTCR v1.1. The analysis was limited to V-J combinations with a frequency above 0.0001, which together covered approximately 99% of the repertoires. For each V-J combination, a TCR clonal expansion and chaos score was defined as F50 clonal expansion divided by the chaos observed in the TCRdist matrix. Welch's t-statistics and random forest were used to reduce features to about a dozen V-J combinations, which were fed into a naive Bayes classifier. Thyroid-blood repertoire similarity was quantified with the Morisita-Horn index. TCRdb reanalyzed the raw reads on its own, using fastp at Q25 for trimming and MiXCR for clone calling, and kept in-frame beta chains. Each CDR3 protein appears once, grouped with its most common genes and DNA. The V and J calls shown here were made by TCRdb, not taken from the authors' results. The sample yields 650,000 to 800,000 distinct CDR3 sequences; roughly 41% were counted once. Of the sample, roughly 3.5% falls within the top ten clones.

Ophthalmopathy patients were characterized by moderately to severely active disease, a Clinical Activity Score of at least 3, a NOSPECS grade of at least 4, and a disease duration under 3 months. Anyone with other autoimmune diseases, uncontrolled infections, pregnancy or lactation was excluded from the study. Clinical symptoms, serum thyroxine, TRAb, thyroid ultrasound and orbital computed tomography formed the basis of the diagnosis. Ficoll-Paque density gradient centrifugation was used to isolate PBMCs from about 9 ml of fresh peripheral blood. Total RNA was extracted using Trizol reagent, and RNA quality was checked on an Agilent 2100 Bioanalyzer. This entry belongs to a study of Graves' ophthalmopathy and Graves' hyperthyroidism (dated by TCRdb to 2016 to 2019). Regarding the study in general: Peripheral blood was collected at initial diagnosis, before any treatment. The study used signatures of the TCR beta repertoire to tell Graves' ophthalmopathy apart from Graves' hyperthyroidism and to predict which patients would progress to ophthalmopathy. In total, 135 blood samples were TCR-sequenced: fewer than 50 ophthalmopathy, approximately 80 hyperthyroidism and roughly 17 hyperthyroidism-to-ophthalmopathy patients. A discovery set of 100 patients (roughly 43 ophthalmopathy, 57 stable hyperthyroidism) was enrolled to explore V-J signatures distinguishing ophthalmopathy from hyperthyroidism. An independent validation cohort was composed of 18 hyperthyroidism patients and 17 patients who later progressed from hyperthyroidism to ophthalmopathy. In roughly six hyperthyroidism patients, T-cell repertoires of thyroid tissue and blood were compared. After sampling, hyperthyroidism patients received methimazole starting at 30 mg daily, and ophthalmopathy patients received high-dose intravenous methylprednisolone.

The research as a whole found: The 13-signature model separated ophthalmopathy from stable hyperthyroidism with roughly 90% sensitivity and 81.08% specificity in cross-validation, and 80%/75% in the test set. No statistical method was used to predetermine the sample size, and group allocation was not hidden from the investigators. Most expanded thyroid clonotypes with frequency above 0.001 were also detected in blood, suggesting blood repertoires may reflect the thyroid immune response. In validation, the model predicted ophthalmopathy progression with 55% to 71% sensitivity and about 73% specificity; approximately 12 predicted patients were CT-confirmed with GO in a median of around 6 months.

CDR1 and CDR2, per the germline V gene, are SQVTM and ANQGSEA. The CDR3 goes from the cysteine to the phenylalanine over 11 residues. Only the CDR3 DNA is retained, 33 bases long and in frame from the first base. At the junction V is shortened by 3 bases and J by 6 bases, with 6 bases in between. Specimen: peripheral blood. The rearrangement joined TRBV29-1 to TRBJ2-1, with TRBD1 tentatively as D gene (5 bases match). The source is an adult man with Graves' ophthalmopathy. The nucleotide sequence is TGCAGCGTTGACAGGGTCAATGAGCAGTTCTTC. It translates to CSVDRVNEQFF.